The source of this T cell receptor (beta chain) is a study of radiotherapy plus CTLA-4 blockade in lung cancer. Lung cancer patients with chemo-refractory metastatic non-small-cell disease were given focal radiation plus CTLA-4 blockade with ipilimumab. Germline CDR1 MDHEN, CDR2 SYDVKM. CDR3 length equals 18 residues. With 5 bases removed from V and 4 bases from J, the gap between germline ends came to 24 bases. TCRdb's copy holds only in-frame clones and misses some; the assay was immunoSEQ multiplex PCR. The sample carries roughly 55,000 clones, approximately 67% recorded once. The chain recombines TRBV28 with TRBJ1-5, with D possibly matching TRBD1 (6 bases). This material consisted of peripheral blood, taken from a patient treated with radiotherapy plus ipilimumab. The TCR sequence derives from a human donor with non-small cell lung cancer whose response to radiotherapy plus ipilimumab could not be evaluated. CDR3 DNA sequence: TGTGCCAGCAGTGGTACCGGGACAACTATATTATTGAATCAGCCCCAGCATTTT. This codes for CASSGTGTTILLNQPQHF.